This entry lists 16 T cell receptor beta chains sequenced from one sample in a study of blood T cell repertoires in COVID-19. The table came from immunoSEQ multiplex PCR; TCRdb's copy has only in-frame clones and leaves some out. The table lists about 220,000 clones, roughly four fifths of them singletons, with roughly 5% in the top ten. The sequencing input was PBMCs or T cells enriched from blood (not recorded which). Receptors were obtained from a woman between 45 and 60 years old who had been exposed to COVID-19.

Regarding this clone: Other DNA sequences within the sample encode an identical CDR3. V gene TRBV5-1 combines with J gene TRBJ2-2, with 9 bases matching TRBD2. The CDR3 consists of 15 residues. V shed 0 bases and J 3 bases; nucleotides not matched to a gene: 0. Germline values: CDR1 SGHRS, CDR2 YFSETQ. The CDR3 nucleotides are TGCGCCAGCAGCTTGGGGACTAGCGACACCGGGGAGCTGTTTTTT. It yields the protein CASSLGTSDTGELFF.

The chain couples TRBV10-3 to TRBJ1-3; TRBD1 might be the D (5 bases). The CDR3 has 13 residues. CDR1 is ENHRY and CDR2 is SYGVKD in the germline V gene. With 6 bases removed from V and 0 bases from J, the gap between germline ends came to 6 bases. The CDR3 region is CAIRDSSGNTIYF. In nucleotides, the CDR3 is TGTGCCATCAGAGACAGCTCTGGAAACACCATATATTTT.

This clone was recorded only once. The rearrangement joins TRBV3-1 (or the pseudogene TRBV3-2) to TRBJ2-2; the D gene is possibly TRBD2 (5 bases). This CDR3 is built from 12 residues. V lost 2 bases, J lost 8 bases, and 6 bases lay in between. In germline, CDR1 is LGHDT, CDR2 YNNKEL (reference sequence). Written as DNA, the CDR3 is TGTGCCAGCAGCCAAACTAGAGGGGAGCTGTTTTTT. Translation: CASSQTRGELFF.

The chain uses TRBV6-4 and TRBJ2-2, with D uncertain. V lost 6 bases and J 1 base, leaving 15 bases between the germline ends. Germline V lookup: CDR1 MRHNA, CDR2 SNTAGT. CDR3 length: 16 residues. DNA of the CDR3: TGTGCCAGCAGACTCAACAGCCTTGGGAACACCGGGGAGCTGTTTTTT. Residues: CASRLNSLGNTGELFF.

V is TRBV5-1 and J is TRBJ2-1, with D perhaps TRBD1 (6 bases). There are 15 residues in the CDR3. Trimming shortened V by 2 bases and J by 0 bases, and 9 bases separated the two germline ends. Germline-derived CDR1 and CDR2 are SGHRS and YFSETQ. CDR3 nucleotide sequence: TGCGCCAGCAGCTTCGGACAGAGCTCCTACAATGAGCAGTTCTTC. Residues: CASSFGQSSYNEQFF. Complete variable domain (other parts from reference TRBV5-1 and TRBJ2-1): KAGVTQTPRYLIKTRGQQVTLSCSPISGHRSVSWYQQTPGQGLQFLFEYFSETQRNKGNFPGRFSGRQFSNSRSEMNVSTLELGDSALYLCASSFGQSSYNEQFFGPGTRLTVL.

V is TRBV7-2 and J is TRBJ2-1, with 10 bases aligning to TRBD2. The CDR3 is 19 residues long. J lost 0 bases, V lost 7 bases, and 15 bases had no gene match. Germline CDR1 SGHTA, CDR2 FQGNSA. This CDR3 is CASIKSSGGSTSSYNEQFF. In DNA form, the CDR3 reads TGTGCCAGCATCAAGTCTAGCGGGGGCTCGACTTCCTCCTACAATGAGCAGTTCTTC.

This clone has more than one count but fewer than ten. This chain uses TRBV4-2 with TRBJ1-1; D possibly corresponds to TRBD1 (6 bases). In germline, CDR1 is LGHNA, CDR2 YNFKEQ. With 3 bases removed from V and 1 base from J, the gap between germline ends came to 12 bases. CDR3 length: 15 amino acids. In DNA, the CDR3 is TGTGCCAGCAGCCACGGGGGGGGCGAGAACACTGAAGCTTTCTTT. It translates to CASSHGGGENTEAFF.

This chain joins TRBV7-8 and TRBJ1-3; tentatively, D is TRBD1 (6 bases). Looked up from germline, CDR1 is SGHVS and CDR2 is FQNEAQ. V was trimmed by 1 base and J by 4 bases, leaving 8 bases between them. CDR3 length: 14 residues. CDR3 DNA: TGTGCCAGCAGCTTAGGCCAGGGGGGAAACACCATATATTTT. Translation gives CASSLGQGGNTIYF.

The chain joins TRBV12-3 or TRBV12-4 to TRBJ1-1, with 8 bases identical to TRBD1. The CDR3 extends over 12 amino acids. After removal of 6 bases from V and 11 bases from J, the junction contained 8 bases not matched to a gene. The CDR3 DNA reads TGTGCCAGCAGCTCAGACAGGGGAATGGCTTTCTTT. This gives the protein CASSSDRGMAFF.

As DNA, the CDR3 is TGTGCCAGTAGTACCAGGATTTCTAACTATGGCTACACCTTC. Amino acid sequence: CASSTRISNYGYTF. V usage is TRBV19 and J usage is TRBJ1-2, with unresolved D. CDR1 is LNHDA and CDR2 is SQIVND in the germline V gene (reference sequence). V lost 4 bases, J lost 0 bases, and 9 bases lay in between. This CDR3 region has 14 residues.

The chain employs TRBV29-1 and TRBJ2-7; the D gene is possibly TRBD2 (6 bases). The CDR3 has 12 amino acids. V lost 7 bases and J 2 bases, leaving 12 bases between the germline ends. CDR1 and CDR2 from the germline V gene are SQVTM and ANQGSEA. The CDR3 DNA follows: TGCAGCGGGAGGGACGGACCCTACGAGCAGTACTTC. Amino acids: CSGRDGPYEQYF.

The rearrangement joins TRBV7-9 to TRBJ2-5, with a weak D call TRBD2 (6 bases). Trimming left V 4 bases short and J 10 bases short, with 10 bases between. The CDR3 length is 11 residues. Germline V gene lookup returns CDR1 SEHNR and CDR2 FQNEAQ (reference sequence). The CDR3 DNA reads TGTGCCAGCAGCTCCCTAGCGCGCCAGTACTTC. It codes for CASSSLARQYF.

The chain combines TRBV6-2 or TRBV6-3 with TRBJ1-6, with 7 positions matching TRBD1. CDR1 MNHEY and CDR2 SVGEGT come from the germline V gene. CDR3 length: 14 residues. Unmatched junction bases numbered 4, after V lost 5 bases and J lost 6 bases. For the CDR3, the DNA is TGTGCCAGCAGTCAACAGGGGCTTAATTCACCCCTCCACTTT. It encodes CASSQQGLNSPLHF.

This clone appeared a single time. The rearrangement joins TRBV27 to TRBJ1-1; possible D gene TRBD1, 5 bases. The germline CDR1 and CDR2 sequences are MNHEY and SMNVEV (reference sequence). V lost 6 bases to trimming and J lost 2 bases, with 22 bases between them. This CDR3 region has 17 residues. The CDR3: CASSSTNIDRTNTEAFF. In DNA form, the CDR3 reads TGTGCCAGCAGCTCTACAAACATCGACAGAACCAACACTGAAGCTTTCTTT.

V and J are TRBV4-1 and TRBJ2-7, with D tentatively TRBD1 (6 bases). CDR1 and CDR2 (germline): MGHRA, YSYEKL. Trimming took off 6 bases at V and 0 bases at J, with 15 bases between the two ends. CDR3 size: 15 residues. The CDR3 loop reads CASSNRETDSYEQYF. The CDR3 nucleotides read TGCGCCAGCAGTAACAGGGAAACGGACTCCTACGAGCAGTACTTC.

DNA for the CDR3: TGTGCCAGCTCACCACCGGACAGGACCTACGAGCAGTACTTC. Translation: CASSPPDRTYEQYF. V gene TRBV18 combines with J gene TRBJ2-7, with 7 positions matching TRBD1. Unmatched junction bases numbered 1, after V lost 0 bases and J lost 2 bases. The CDR3 is 14 amino acids. Germline loops: CDR1 KGHSH, CDR2 LQKENI.